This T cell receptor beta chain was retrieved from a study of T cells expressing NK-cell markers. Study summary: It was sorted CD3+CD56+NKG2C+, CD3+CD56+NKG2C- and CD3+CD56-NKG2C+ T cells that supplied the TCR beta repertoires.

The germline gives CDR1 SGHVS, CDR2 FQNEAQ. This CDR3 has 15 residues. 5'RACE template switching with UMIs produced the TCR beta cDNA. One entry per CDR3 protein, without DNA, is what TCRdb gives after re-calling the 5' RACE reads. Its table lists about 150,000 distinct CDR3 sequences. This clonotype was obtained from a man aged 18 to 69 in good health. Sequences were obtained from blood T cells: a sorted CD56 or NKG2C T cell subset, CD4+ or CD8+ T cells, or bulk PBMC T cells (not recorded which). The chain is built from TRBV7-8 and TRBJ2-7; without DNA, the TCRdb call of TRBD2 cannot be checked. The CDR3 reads CASRNSGGAYHEQYF. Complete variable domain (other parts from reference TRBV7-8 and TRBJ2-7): GAGVSQSPRYKVAKRGQDVALRCDPISGHVSLFWYQQALGQGPEFLTYFQNEAQLDKSGLPSDRFFAERPEGSVSTLKIQRTQQEDSAVYLCASRNSGGAYHEQYFGPGTRLTVT.